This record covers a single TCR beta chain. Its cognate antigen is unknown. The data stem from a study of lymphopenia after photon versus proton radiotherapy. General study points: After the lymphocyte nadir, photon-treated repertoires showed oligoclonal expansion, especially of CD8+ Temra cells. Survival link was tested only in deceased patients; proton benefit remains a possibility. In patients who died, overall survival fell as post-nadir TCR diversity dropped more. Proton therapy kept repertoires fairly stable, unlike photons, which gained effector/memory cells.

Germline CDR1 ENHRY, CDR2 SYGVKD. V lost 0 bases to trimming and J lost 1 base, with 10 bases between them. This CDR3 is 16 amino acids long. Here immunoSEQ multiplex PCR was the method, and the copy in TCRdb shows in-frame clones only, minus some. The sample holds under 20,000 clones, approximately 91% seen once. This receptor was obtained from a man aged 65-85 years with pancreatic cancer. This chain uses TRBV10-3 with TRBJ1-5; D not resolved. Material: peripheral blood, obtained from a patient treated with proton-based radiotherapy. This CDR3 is CAISESQYRSNQPQHF. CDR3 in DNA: TGTGCCATCAGTGAGTCTCAGTATAGGAGCAATCAGCCCCAGCATTTT.